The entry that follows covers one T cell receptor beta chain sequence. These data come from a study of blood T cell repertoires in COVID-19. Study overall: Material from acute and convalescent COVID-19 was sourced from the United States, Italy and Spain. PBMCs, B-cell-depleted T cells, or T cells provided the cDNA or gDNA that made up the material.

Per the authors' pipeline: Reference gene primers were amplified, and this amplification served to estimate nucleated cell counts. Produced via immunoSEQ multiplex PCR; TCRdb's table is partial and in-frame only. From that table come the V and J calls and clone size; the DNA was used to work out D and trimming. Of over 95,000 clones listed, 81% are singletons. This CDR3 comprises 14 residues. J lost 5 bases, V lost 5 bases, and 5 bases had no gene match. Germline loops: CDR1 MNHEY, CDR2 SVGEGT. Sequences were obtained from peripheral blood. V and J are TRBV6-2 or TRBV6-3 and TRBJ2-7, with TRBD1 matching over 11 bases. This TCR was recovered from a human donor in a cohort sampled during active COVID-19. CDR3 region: CASSPGQGVHEQYF. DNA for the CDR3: TGTGCCAGCAGTCCGGGACAGGGGGTCCACGAGCAGTACTTC.